This TCR beta chain is drawn from a study of post-analysis software for immune sequencing data. Study outcomes and limitations: Patients used a handful of TRBV segments, including TRBV5-6, TRBV5-1 and TRBV20-1, more often than controls.

On this clonotype itself: The antigen is not known. Germline is not matched at one junction end, which may reflect a read error.

The germline V gene has CDR1 SEHNR and CDR2 FQNEAQ (reference sequence). The CDR3 totals 12 residues. Included in the TCR beta cDNA libraries were unique molecular identifiers. TCRdb called the PCR reads again in MiXCR, with one record for every CDR3 protein. The sample consists of 170,000 or so distinct CDR3 sequences, 30% of them appearing once. The chain is built from TRBV7-9 and TRBJ2-4; no reliable D call. Sequencing input: blood. The sequence derives from a girl aged 5-17 years with multiple sclerosis. CDR3: CASSSQRNVQYF. CDR3 sequence (DNA): TGTGCCAGCAGCTCACAGAGAAACGTTCAGTACTTC.